The TCR beta chain described here comes from a study of T cell responses to AZD1222 COVID-19 vaccine. Study-wide background: Some second doses came at about 4 weeks and others at about 12 weeks; these were pooled.

Study-wide points: White British people made up most donors, females outnumbered males, and clonal diversity was possibly underestimated. Seropositive at baseline were only a handful of AZD1222 recipients. The reported proportion of spike-specific TCRs targeting unmutated variant regions was nearly half.

V lost 2 bases and J lost 4, with 14 bases in between. CDR3 length: 15 amino acids. The germline gives CDR1 SEHNR, CDR2 FQNEAQ (reference sequence). With respect to this clone: Its antigen is not identified.

TCRdb's table, derived via immunoSEQ multiplex PCR, lists solely in-frame clones and lacks some. This sample has some 130,000 clones, with around 84% found just once. This chain connects TRBV7-9 to TRBJ1-1; weak D call: TRBD1 (5 bases). This sample comprised peripheral blood, obtained on day 0 of AZD1222 vaccination. The TCR originated in an adult in good health. DNA for the CDR3: TGTGCCAGCAGCTTAAGTGGGGGGAGAAGCACTGAAGCTTTCTTT. It yields the protein CASSLSGGRSTEAFF.